The 23 T cell receptor beta chains below all came from one sample that was sequenced in a study of Ad26.COV2.S vaccination and SARS-CoV-2 variants. Treatment meaning: about 20 received Ad26.COV2.S at low or high dose, single or two shots; about 5 received placebo; per-sample allocation not given. Sample collection was performed on day 63 after the first vaccine or placebo injection. The protocol was immunoSEQ multiplex PCR, while the TCRdb copy is restricted to in-frame clones and leaves out a portion. The sample contains some 320,000 clones, about 82% of which appear only once. Here the sequenced sample was peripheral blood, taken in a trial of Ad26.COV2.S vaccine versus placebo. The receptors were sampled from a person between 18 and 65 years old who received the Ad26.COV2.S COVID-19 vaccine or a placebo.

The chain employs TRBV5-4 and TRBJ2-7, with 10 bases lining up with TRBD1. V trimming: 0 bases; J trimming: 2 bases; junction bases outside the gene matches: 2. Germline loops: CDR1 SGHNT, CDR2 YYREEE (reference sequence). This CDR3 is 15 amino acids long. The CDR3 DNA reads as TGTGCCAGCAGCTTGGGACAGGGGGCCACCTACGAGCAGTACTTC. It codes for CASSLGQGATYEQYF.

CDR3 region: CASSDGLYGYTF. DNA of the CDR3: TGTGCCAGCAGTGACGGCCTCTATGGCTACACCTTC. V is TRBV25-1 and J is TRBJ1-2; D not resolved. This CDR3 is built from 12 residues. Trimming took 3 bases from V and 4 from J, leaving 6 bases between them. Germline V lookup: CDR1 MGHDK, CDR2 SYGVNS.

CDR3 bases: TGTGCCAGCAGCCTATCGGACACTGAAGCTTTCTTT. Amino acids: CASSLSDTEAFF. V gene TRBV3-1 (or the pseudogene TRBV3-2) combines with J gene TRBJ1-1; no clear D gene. The germline V gene has CDR1 LGHDT and CDR2 YNNKEL (reference sequence). The CDR3 sequence is 12 residues long. V was clipped by 4 bases and J by 3 bases, with 6 bases between them.

This rearrangement joins TRBV11-2 to TRBJ2-7; D perhaps matches TRBD2 (5 bases). This CDR3 spans 16 amino acids. Germline V CDR1 and CDR2: SGHAT, FQNNGV. V was shortened by 5 bases and J by 2 bases, with 19 bases between the two germline ends. The CDR3 protein is CASSIQVGRETYEQYF. CDR3 in DNA: TGTGCCAGCAGCATTCAGGTGGGTCGGGAAACCTACGAGCAGTACTTC.

This chain links TRBV11-2 with TRBJ2-5; D perhaps matches TRBD1 (5 bases). CDR1 is SGHAT and CDR2 is FQNNGV in the germline V gene. This CDR3 comprises 18 residues. Trimming took off 2 bases at V and 2 bases at J, with 21 bases between the two ends. The CDR3 reads CASSLRLGSIGQQETQYF. In DNA form, the CDR3 reads TGTGCCAGCAGCTTAAGATTGGGTTCTATCGGACAACAAGAGACCCAGTACTTC.

This chain links TRBV6-5 with TRBJ1-1; 8 bases map to TRBD1. The germline V gene encodes CDR1 MNHEY and CDR2 SVGAGI. Unmatched junction bases numbered 13, after V lost 6 bases and J lost 10 bases. CDR3 length: 14 amino acids. The CDR3 DNA sequence: TGTGCCAGCAGGCGGACAGGGACCCCGTCGCGAGCTTTCTTT. This translates into CASRRTGTPSRAFF.

This clone was observed a single time. The chain recombines TRBV10-3 with TRBJ1-6; D unclear. Germline V lookup: CDR1 ENHRY, CDR2 SYGVKD. V dropped 0 bases and J dropped 9 bases, with 12 bases sitting between them. The CDR3 is 15 residues long. Written as DNA, the CDR3 is TGTGCCATCAGTGAGTCATATACAAAGGGTTCACCCCTCCACTTT. Its translation is CAISESYTKGSPLHF.

The chain links TRBV20-1 to TRBJ1-2; D is perhaps TRBD1 (5 bases). V gave up 5 bases and J gave up 3 bases, with 10 bases separating them. This CDR3 is built from 12 residues. Germline lookup yields CDR1 DFQATT and CDR2 SNEGSKA (reference sequence). The CDR3: CSAGGQDYGYTF. The CDR3 DNA is TGCAGTGCTGGTGGACAAGACTATGGCTACACCTTC.

This clone was counted a single time. The rearrangement joins TRBV29-1 to TRBJ1-2, with 7 bases that match TRBD1. CDR3 size: 14 residues. Germline V gene data show CDR1 as SQVTM and CDR2 as ANQGSEA. After removal of 7 bases from V and 5 bases from J, the junction contained 13 bases not matched to a gene. The CDR3 nucleotides are TGCAGCGCGACGGCCTGGGACAGTGGATATGGCTACACCTTC. Its translation: CSATAWDSGYGYTF.

In its sample, this clone was seen a few times. The chain combines TRBV6-2 or TRBV6-3 with TRBJ1-5, with D perhaps TRBD1 (6 bases). The V gene lost 5 bases and the J gene lost 6 bases, with 17 bases spanning the gap. Germline assignment: CDR1 MNHEY and CDR2 SVGEGT. The CDR3 has 15 amino acids. The CDR3 loop reads CASSRGQGWSQPQHF. CDR3 DNA: TGTGCCAGCAGTCGGGGACAAGGTTGGAGTCAGCCCCAGCATTTT.

The V and J genes are TRBV6-2 or TRBV6-3 and TRBJ2-2; no clear D gene. The germline CDR1 and CDR2 sequences are MNHEY and SVGEGT. The CDR3 is 12 amino acids. Trimming took off 6 bases at V and 7 bases at J, with 9 bases between the two ends. CDR3 protein: CASSLVVGELFF. The CDR3 DNA reads as TGTGCCAGCAGCCTTGTTGTCGGGGAGCTGTTTTTT.

The J gene is TRBJ2-2, the V gene TRBV5-1; TRBD1 agrees at 9 bases. The CDR3 consists of 16 residues. Germline V lookup: CDR1 SGHRS, CDR2 YFSETQ. V trimming: 4 bases; J trimming: 2 bases; junction bases outside the gene matches: 6. The CDR3 spells CASSIQGAANTGELFF. CDR3 bases: TGCGCCAGCAGCATACAGGGGGCGGCAAACACCGGGGAGCTGTTTTTT. The whole variable domain, remainder taken from reference TRBV5-1 and TRBJ2-2, is KAGVTQTPRYLIKTRGQQVTLSCSPISGHRSVSWYQQTPGQGLQFLFEYFSETQRNKGNFPGRFSGRQFSNSRSEMNVSTLELGDSALYLCASSIQGAANTGELFFGEGSRLTVL.

The chain couples TRBV30 to TRBJ2-7, with 11 bases aligning to TRBD1. The CDR3 has 14 amino acids. With V trimmed by 6 bases and J by 5 bases, 9 bases remained unmatched. Germline CDR1 reads GTSNPN; CDR2 reads SVGIG (reference sequence). DNA for the CDR3: TGTGCCTGTTCACCGGGACAGGGGGGCCACGAGCAGTACTTC. This codes for CACSPGQGGHEQYF.

This clone came up once. The chain links TRBV6-6 to TRBJ1-5; no clear D gene. Trimming stripped 0 bases from V and 0 bases from J, with 6 bases between. Germline V CDR1 and CDR2: MNHNY, SVGAGI (reference sequence). This CDR3 spans 15 amino acids. This chain's CDR3 is CASSYSGNSNQPQHF. In nucleotides, the CDR3 is TGTGCCAGCAGTTACTCAGGGAATAGCAATCAGCCCCAGCATTTT.

This clone was seen at least ten times. The chain carries TRBV6-5 and TRBJ1-1; D call uncertain. V was cut by 7 bases and J by 1 base, with 10 bases left in between. Germline-derived CDR1 and CDR2 are MNHEY and SVGAGI. This CDR3 has 13 amino acids. CDR3 sequence (DNA): TGTGCCAGCAAAAGGGCTGGGAACACTGAAGCTTTCTTT. Translating gives CASKRAGNTEAFF.

The chain combines TRBV11-2 with TRBJ2-1; 8 nucleotides line up with TRBD2. V gave up 4 bases and J gave up 8 bases; unmatched junction bases: 10. Germline values: CDR1 SGHAT, CDR2 FQNNGV. The CDR3 totals 15 residues. CDR3 amino acids: CASSSARGGTHEQFF. In DNA form, the CDR3 reads TGTGCCAGCAGCTCCGCTCGCGGGGGGACCCATGAGCAGTTCTTC.

The chain joins TRBV9 to TRBJ1-5, with D uncertain. The CDR3 loop spans 14 amino acids. Germline CDR1 is SGDLS and CDR2 is YYNGEE. Trimming removed 6 bases at V and 0 bases at J, with 10 bases between. The CDR3 bases are TGTGCCAGCAACGGAGACGGTAGCAATCAGCCCCAGCATTTT. Amino acids: CASNGDGSNQPQHF.

This sequence joins TRBV11-2 and TRBJ2-2; a weak D match, TRBD2 (7 bases). Trimming shortened V by 4 bases and J by 3 bases, and 9 bases separated the two germline ends. This CDR3 contains 14 residues. Germline CDR1 and CDR2: SGHAT and FQNNGV. Here the CDR3 DNA reads TGTGCCAGCAGCTGGGGGGGCGACACCGGGGAGCTGTTTTTT. It codes for CASSWGGDTGELFF.

The chain carries TRBV28 and TRBJ2-7; TRBD1 matches at 8 bases. Trimming removed 2 bases from V and 3 bases from J; junction bases left unmatched: 3. The CDR3 sequence is 14 residues long. The germline CDR1 and CDR2 sequences are MDHEN and SYDVKM. The CDR3 sequence is CASSLADRVYEQYF. CDR3 nucleotides: TGTGCCAGCAGTTTAGCGGACAGGGTCTACGAGCAGTACTTC.

The genes are TRBV7-9 and TRBJ1-2; a possible D gene is TRBD1 (5 bases). V lost 1 base, J lost 4 bases, and 10 bases lay in between. The germline V gene has CDR1 SEHNR and CDR2 FQNEAQ (reference sequence). The CDR3 loop spans 14 amino acids. The CDR3 DNA reads as TGTGCCAGCAGCTTAGGGGACGGACCCTATGGCTACACCTTC. Residues: CASSLGDGPYGYTF.

The rearrangement uses TRBV3-1 (or the pseudogene TRBV3-2) and TRBJ2-3, with D unresolved. Trimming left V 4 bases short and J 3 bases short, with 11 bases between. The CDR3 is 14 amino acids. In germline, CDR1 is LGHDT, CDR2 YNNKEL (reference sequence). The CDR3 coding sequence is TGTGCCAGCAGCCCCAATGCCCTAACAGATACGCAGTATTTT. Protein: CASSPNALTDTQYF.

The rearrangement links TRBV27 to TRBJ1-4, with D tentatively TRBD1 (5 bases). Trimming pared 0 bases from V and 10 bases from J, leaving 12 bases between. The CDR3 runs to 14 residues. Germline V CDR1 and CDR2: MNHEY, SMNVEV (reference sequence). DNA of the CDR3: TGTGCCAGCAGTTTATCGGGGGGGTTCGGAAAACTGTTTTTT. Translated, it gives CASSLSGGFGKLFF.

The chain uses TRBV30 and TRBJ2-5; D perhaps matches TRBD2 (5 bases). Looked up from germline, CDR1 is GTSNPN and CDR2 is SVGIG (reference sequence). This CDR3 is built from 14 residues. The germline V and J ends were trimmed by 1 base and 1 base, with 10 bases remaining between them. In DNA, the CDR3 is TGTGCCTGGAGTGGTGGACTGATCCAAGAGACCCAGTACTTC. It is translated as CAWSGGLIQETQYF.